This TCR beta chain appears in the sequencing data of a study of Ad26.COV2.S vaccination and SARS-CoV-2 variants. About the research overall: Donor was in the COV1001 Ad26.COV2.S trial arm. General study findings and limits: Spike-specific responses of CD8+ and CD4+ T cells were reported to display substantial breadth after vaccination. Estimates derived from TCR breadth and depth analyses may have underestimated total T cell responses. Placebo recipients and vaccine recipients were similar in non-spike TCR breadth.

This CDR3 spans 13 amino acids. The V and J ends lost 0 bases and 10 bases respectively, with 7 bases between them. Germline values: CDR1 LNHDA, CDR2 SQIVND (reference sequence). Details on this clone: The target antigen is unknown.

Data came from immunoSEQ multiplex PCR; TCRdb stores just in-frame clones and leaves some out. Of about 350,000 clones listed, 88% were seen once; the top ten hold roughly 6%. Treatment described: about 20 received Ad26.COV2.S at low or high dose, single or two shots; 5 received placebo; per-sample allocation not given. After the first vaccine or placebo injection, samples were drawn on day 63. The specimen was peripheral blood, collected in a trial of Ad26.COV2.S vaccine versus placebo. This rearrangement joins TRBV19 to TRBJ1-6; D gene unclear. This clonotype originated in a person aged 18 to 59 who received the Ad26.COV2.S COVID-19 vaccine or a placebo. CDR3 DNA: TGTGCCAGTAGTATAGAATTTGAGTCACCCCTCCACTTT. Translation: CASSIEFESPLHF.